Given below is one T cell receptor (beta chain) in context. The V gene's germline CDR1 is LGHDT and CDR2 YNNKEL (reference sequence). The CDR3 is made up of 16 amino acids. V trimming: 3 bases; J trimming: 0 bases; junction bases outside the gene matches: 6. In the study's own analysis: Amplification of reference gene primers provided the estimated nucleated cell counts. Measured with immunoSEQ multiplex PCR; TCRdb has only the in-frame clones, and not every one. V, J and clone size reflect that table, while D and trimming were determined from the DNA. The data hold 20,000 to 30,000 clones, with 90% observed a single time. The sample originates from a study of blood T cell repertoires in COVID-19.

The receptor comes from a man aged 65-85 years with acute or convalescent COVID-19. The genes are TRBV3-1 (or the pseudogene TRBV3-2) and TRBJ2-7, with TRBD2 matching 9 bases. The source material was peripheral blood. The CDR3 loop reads CASSHGLAGSSYEQYF. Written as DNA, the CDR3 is TGTGCCAGCAGCCACGGGCTAGCGGGGAGCTCCTACGAGCAGTACTTC.